The present entry profiles one T cell receptor beta chain with its context. The antigen remains undetermined. The data originate from a study of radiation and T cells in renal cell carcinoma. General study findings and limits: From baseline, blood top tumor clonotypes peaked at 2 weeks post-radiation. Dominant CDR3 motifs occupied more repertoire in irradiated than control tumors.

As for treatment: 15 Gy SBRT to primary tumor, nephrectomy 4 weeks later. Nephrectomy followed 15 Gy stereotactic body radiation by 4 weeks. This renal cell carcinoma was of the clear cell type. The CDR3 has 14 residues. Germline V gene lookup returns CDR1 SGHAT and CDR2 FQNNGV. V was trimmed by 8 bases and J by 0 bases, leaving 13 bases between them. Generated by immunoSEQ multiplex PCR, the TCRdb table keeps only in-frame clones and is missing some. In the table there are about 9,200 clones, around three fifths of which are singletons. Sequencing used tumor tissue, obtained from a patient whose treatment included radiotherapy and nephrectomy. The chain links TRBV11-2 to TRBJ1-1, with no clear D. The sequence derives from a man aged 60-69 years with renal cell carcinoma. CDR3 coding DNA: TGTGCCAGCCGGTACGGAGAACTGAACACTGAAGCTTTCTTT. Translated: CASRYGELNTEAFF.